This T cell receptor beta chain is drawn from a study of cytomegalovirus exposure and HLA in healthy donors. Germline values: CDR1 GTSNPN, CDR2 SVGIG (reference sequence). Trimming cost V 2 bases and J 5 bases; bases outside gene matches: 3. This CDR3 region has 13 residues. A multiplex PCR was run with 60 Vbeta primers and 13 Jbeta primers. TCRdb's copy holds only in-frame clones and misses some; the assay was immunoSEQ multiplex PCR. The sample contains about 150,000 clones, under 80% of which appear only once. This clone was seen just once. Sequences were obtained from PBMCs. The sequence was obtained from a young man in good health and CMV-seronegative. The rearrangement joins TRBV30 to TRBJ2-3, with 8 bases matching TRBD1. The CDR3 sequence: CAWSTGGGDTQYF. CDR3 DNA: TGTGCCTGGAGTACAGGGGGAGGAGATACGCAGTATTTT.